This entry is about one TCR beta chain. Its specificity is not known. Trimming cost V 4 bases and J 9 bases, with 13 bases left between them. This CDR3 contains 13 residues. Germline V lookup: CDR1 SGHAT, CDR2 FQNNGV. This specimen comes from a study of long-term antiretroviral therapy in people with HIV. Study as a whole: There is a gap of about a decade between the earliest samples and the later 2015 immediate-ART recommendation.

They ran version v3.0 of the immunoSEQ assay at survey level. Clones were read by immunoSEQ multiplex PCR, and TCRdb kept only the in-frame ones, dropping some. The sample lists about 15,000 clones; approximately 81% were seen once. Findings and caveats of the study: Transplant donor controls retained higher diversity, though diversity increased after ART. No data on ART adherence, viral resistance or therapy changes.

The receptor was isolated from a middle-aged woman with HIV. This chain joins TRBV11-2 and TRBJ1-5; the D gene is possibly TRBD1 (5 bases). The sequencing here drew on unsorted PBMCs, taken approximately 3.2 years after starting antiretroviral therapy. The CDR3 loop is CASSSNLGGPQHF. CDR3 nucleotide sequence: TGTGCCAGCAGCTCCAATCTGGGGGGGCCCCAGCATTTT.